This T cell receptor (beta chain) was documented in a study of T cells expressing NK-cell markers. Broader study findings: Researchers report these clonotypes also headed the CD3+CD56-NKG2C+ fraction in several donors. The HCMV specificity of the expanded NKG2C+ T cell clones stayed unresolved.

Per germline, CDR1 MNHNS and CDR2 SASEGT. The CDR3 totals 16 residues. For each CDR3 protein, TCRdb gives one entry from its re-call of the 5' RACE reads, without DNA. Its table records around 550,000 distinct CDR3 sequences. About this clonotype itself: Its target is unknown.

The sample consisted of blood T cells: a sorted CD56 or NKG2C T cell subset, CD4+ or CD8+ T cells, or bulk PBMC T cells (not recorded which). The receptor was derived from a man aged 18 to 29 in good health. The V and J genes are TRBV6-1 and TRBJ2-3. This CDR3 reads CASSAQKPVVADTQYF.